The clone carrying this TCR beta chain was picked up a small number of times. What it binds is unknown. The sample comes from a study of T-cell memory formation after mild COVID-19. This CDR3 has 14 amino acids. V was clipped by 0 bases and J by 3 bases, with 6 bases between them. Germline CDR1 MNHEY, CDR2 SVGAGI. From the 5' RACE reads, TCRdb called clonotypes with MiXCR, one entry per CDR3 protein. The sample carries some 320,000 distinct CDR3 sequences, 15% to 20% recorded once. Overall study results and limits: Pre-infection memory harbored some responding clones, suggesting cross-reactive memory joined.

Sequencing used PBMCs or a T cell subset sorted from them (not recorded which). J is TRBJ2-1 and V is TRBV6-5; D gene uncertain. This receptor was taken from a man between 18 and 35 years old who had mild COVID-19 (a few samples of this study predate the infection). Cell type and time point are not known. CDR3 protein: CASSYSHGYNEQFF. The CDR3 nucleotides are TGTGCCAGCAGTTACTCGCACGGCTACAATGAGCAGTTCTTC.